This TCR beta chain stems from a study of HIV-infected patients and healthy controls. This clonotype was seen repeatedly, ten times or more. Its target is not known. Reverse transcription used around 500 ng RNA and constant-region primers for alpha and beta. Using multiplexing indices, alpha and beta chain libraries were generated apart by chain-specific third strand synthesis. Two random hexamers, added before amplification and joined, formed each molecule's 12-nucleotide barcode. TCRdb called the 5' RACE reads again in MiXCR, with one record for every CDR3 protein. The repertoire has more than 15,000 distinct CDR3 sequences, 8.5% to 9.5% of them found once; the top ten carry about 6.7%. All unsorted peripheral T cells were captured because whole blood was used without fractionation. Germline assignment: CDR1 SGHVS and CDR2 FQNEAQ. The length of the CDR3 is 14 residues. V lost 2 bases and J 1 base, leaving 3 bases between the germline ends.

Study-wide points: Healthy controls shared more CDR3 sequences between individuals than HIV-infected patients did. The seeming recovery of the Gini index after therapy in HIV-infected patients vanished in size-matched data.

The V gene is TRBV7-8, the J gene TRBJ2-6; D not certain. This TCR derives from an adult in good health. Sequenced: blood. The CDR3 nucleotides are TGTGCCAGCAGCTTAATTTCTGGGGCCAACGTCCTGACTTTC. Encoded protein: CASSLISGANVLTF.